This TCR beta chain was sequenced for a study of PD-1 blockade in classical Hodgkin lymphoma. Study-level results: Reports described newly diagnosed patients as having lower baseline TCR diversity than healthy donors.

V trimming: 2 bases; J trimming: 7 bases; junction bases outside the gene matches: 4. CDR3 size: 14 residues. Germline V gene sequence: CDR1 GTSNPN, CDR2 SVGIG (reference sequence). TCRdb's table, derived via immunoSEQ multiplex PCR, lists solely in-frame clones and lacks some. The repertoire has approximately 20,000 clones, 80% of them found once; the top ten carry around 21%. Noted time point: cycle 4 day 1 (C4D1), after 5 to 7 weeks of nivolumab. Every patient relapsed after autologous stem cell transplantation, and brentuximab vedotin exposure varied. Points on this clone: Its antigen is still unknown.

The chain recombines TRBV30 with TRBJ2-7, with 14 bases fitting TRBD2. This specimen was peripheral blood mononuclear cells (PBMCs), taken before the fourth cycle of nivolumab. This TCR was recovered from a human donor with classical Hodgkin lymphoma. The CDR3 bases are TGTGCCTGGAGTCCGACTAGCGGGAGGGGGGAGCAGTACTTC. Translation: CAWSPTSGRGEQYF.